This TCR beta chain was sequenced for a study of siplizumab effects on memory and regulatory T cells. Study in general: Paired mixed lymphocyte reaction conditions consisted of siplizumab at 1 ug/mL or no drug.

As regards this clone: The antigen remains unidentified.

Per sample, the assay covered approximately 91,000 TCR templates. Clones were sequenced by immunoSEQ multiplex PCR, and TCRdb holds only the in-frame ones, with some missing. The data show about 3,400 clones, around 57% seen once. The authors kept the mixed lymphocyte reaction cells in coculture at 37°C for approximately 6 days. Study-wide points: Just a small share of alloreactive clones was traced back to unstimulated subsets. Alloreactive CD4+ clones that could be mapped were on average 68.8% Treg-derived with siplizumab, against roughly 25% in controls.

The CDR3 extends over 14 amino acids. The germline V and J ends were trimmed by 5 bases and 6 bases, with 16 bases remaining between them. CDR1 and CDR2 from the germline V gene are SEHNR and FQNEAQ (reference sequence). This rearrangement joins TRBV7-9 to TRBJ1-2; D is ambiguous. The specimen was CFSE-low (dividing) CD8+ T cells sorted from an allogeneic mixed lymphocyte reaction. This TCR was recovered from a human donor in good health; the cells came from an allogeneic mixed lymphocyte reaction. Some clones in this sample may be carry-over from other donors' samples. CDR3 region: CASSLGVGRNGYTF. The CDR3 DNA follows: TGTGCCAGCAGCCTTGGAGTGGGCAGGAATGGCTACACCTTC.